These 27 T cell receptor beta chains share one sample of origin, sequenced in a study of identical twins. MiXCR was run by TCRdb on the 5' RACE reads, yielding one entry per CDR3 protein. The sample includes 1,800,000 or so distinct CDR3 sequences, less than 40% of them seen just once. The sequencing input was cord blood. These receptors were collected from a newborn girl in good health.

This chain connects TRBV18 to TRBJ2-1; D assignment may be TRBD1 or TRBD2 (6 bases each). CDR3 length: 15 residues. The V gene's germline CDR1 is KGHSH and CDR2 LQKENI. Trimming stripped 3 bases from V and 8 bases from J, with 17 bases between. The CDR3 sequence: CASSPHRGRWDEQFF. The CDR3 DNA follows: TGTGCCAGCTCACCTCACCGGGGGCGATGGGATGAGCAGTTCTTC.

In this sample, this clonotype turned up many times. The rearrangement links TRBV20-1 to TRBJ2-1, with TRBD2 identical over 13 bases. The CDR3 has 14 amino acids. CDR1 and CDR2 from the germline V gene are DFQATT and SNEGSKA (reference sequence). The CDR3 DNA reads TGCAGCGCCCGAGGACTAGCGGGAGTTAATGAGCAGTTCTTC. Encoded protein: CSARGLAGVNEQFF.

V usage is TRBV20-1 and J usage is TRBJ1-1, with D tentatively TRBD1 (6 bases). Germline loops: CDR1 DFQATT, CDR2 SNEGSKA (reference sequence). Trimming cost V 4 bases and J 2 bases, with 14 bases left between them. This CDR3 spans 14 amino acids. The CDR3, as DNA: TGCAGTGCTACCGGGACACCTAGTAACACTGAAGCTTTCTTT. Translation gives CSATGTPSNTEAFF.

V is TRBV3-1 and J is TRBJ2-2, with D maybe TRBD1 (5 bases). This CDR3 comprises 15 residues. The V gene lost 3 bases and the J gene lost 3 bases, with 11 bases spanning the gap. Germline CDR1 reads LGHDT; CDR2 reads YNNKEL (reference sequence). This CDR3 is CASSHQGRDTGELFF. The CDR3 DNA is TGTGCCAGCAGCCACCAGGGCCGGGACACCGGGGAGCTGTTTTTT.

The J gene is TRBJ2-3, the V gene TRBV20-1; the D is unclear. The length of the CDR3 is 13 residues. Trimming removed 5 bases at V and 0 bases at J, with 9 bases between. Germline values: CDR1 DFQATT, CDR2 SNEGSKA (reference sequence). The CDR3 loop is CSAGPGSTDTQYF. DNA of the CDR3: TGCAGTGCTGGTCCCGGTAGCACAGATACGCAGTATTTT.

Concerning this clonotype itself: This may arise from a read error, as a much more abundant clone is one base away. The V call is TRBV29-1, the J call TRBJ2-1, with 8 bases lining up with TRBD2. The CDR3 is 14 residues long. J gave up 4 bases and V 3 bases, and 5 bases lay outside the gene matches. Germline V gene sequence: CDR1 SQVTM, CDR2 ANQGSEA. The CDR3 here is CSVEGREGYNEQFF. The DNA for the CDR3 is TGCAGCGTTGAGGGCCGGGAGGGATACAATGAGCAGTTCTTC.

This clonotype came up a few times. This chain joins TRBV5-6 and TRBJ2-1, with D perhaps matching TRBD1 (5 bases). The CDR3 is 13 amino acids. V lost 3 bases and J lost 6, with 10 bases in between. The V gene's germline CDR1 is SGHDT and CDR2 YYEEEE. Here the CDR3 reads CASSSRRGNEQFF. The CDR3 DNA reads TGTGCCAGCAGCTCTCGAAGGGGCAATGAGCAGTTCTTC.

The table lists this clonotype with a few counts. CDR3 sequence reads: CSARDFEGPGANVLTF. The CDR3 DNA reads TGCAGTGCTAGAGATTTCGAGGGGCCGGGGGCCAACGTCCTGACTTTC. This rearrangement joins TRBV20-1 to TRBJ2-6, with D tentatively TRBD1 or TRBD2 (5 bases each). This CDR3 spans 16 amino acids. The V and J ends lost 0 bases and 4 bases respectively, with 13 bases between them. Germline V gives CDR1 DFQATT, CDR2 SNEGSKA (reference sequence).

The chain joins TRBV7-9 to TRBJ1-2, with 10 bases fitting TRBD1. CDR1 is SEHNR and CDR2 is FQNEAQ in the germline V gene (reference sequence). V was pared by 5 bases and J by 5 bases, with 8 bases of the junction left unmatched. The CDR3 extends over 15 amino acids. This chain's CDR3 is CASSPRQGALYGYTF. Here the CDR3 DNA reads TGTGCCAGCAGCCCGAGACAGGGGGCACTATATGGCTACACCTTC.

The V and J genes are TRBV4-2 and TRBJ2-5; 8 bases are shared with TRBD2. Trimming cost V 3 bases and J 7 bases; bases outside gene matches: 22. Germline CDR1 reads LGHNA; CDR2 reads YNFKEQ. The CDR3 contains 19 residues. The CDR3 DNA is TGTGCCAGCAGCCAGCAAGATCACTTTAGCGGGGTCTTTGGCGGGACCCAGTACTTC. Amino acid sequence: CASSQQDHFSGVFGGTQYF.

This chain connects TRBV12-5 to TRBJ2-1; TRBD1 or TRBD2 may be the D gene (6 bases each). Trimming took off 0 bases at V and 0 bases at J, with 21 bases between the two ends. Germline CDR1 reads LGHNT; CDR2 reads FRNRAP. The CDR3 consists of 20 residues. The CDR3 DNA reads TGTGCTAGTGGTTTGGTAGGGGGACTTTCTAGACAGAGCTCCTACAATGAGCAGTTCTTC. Its protein product is CASGLVGGLSRQSSYNEQFF.

This clonotype was seen more than once but under ten times. The chain links TRBV28 to TRBJ2-3; D is uncertain. The CDR3 totals 13 residues. Germline assignment: CDR1 MDHEN and CDR2 SYDVKM. V was pared by 6 bases and J by 4 bases, with 11 bases between. The chain's CDR3 is CASSLGFADTQYF. The CDR3 nucleotides are TGTGCCAGCAGCCTTGGGTTCGCAGATACGCAGTATTTT.

The V gene is TRBV10-3, the J gene TRBJ1-1; a weak D match, TRBD1 (5 bases). CDR3 length equals 13 residues. The V and J ends lost 4 bases and 3 bases respectively, with 9 bases between them. The V gene's germline CDR1 is ENHRY and CDR2 SYGVKD. DNA for the CDR3: TGTGCCATCAGTGTCGGGGGGTACACTGAAGCTTTCTTT. Its protein is CAISVGGYTEAFF.

The V and J genes are TRBV29-1 and TRBJ2-1; D not resolved. The J call may be incorrect, as the DNA end agrees better with TRBJ2-7. The germline CDR1 and CDR2 sequences are SQVTM and ANQGSEA. CDR3 length: 14 residues. CDR3 DNA sequence: TGCAGCGTTGCCCATCGGTTGTCCTACAATGAGCAGTACTTC. Its protein product is CSVAHRLSYNEQYF.

V is TRBV9 and J is TRBJ2-2; D is undetermined. In germline, CDR1 is SGDLS, CDR2 YYNGEE. CDR3 length equals 13 residues. Trimming cost V 5 bases and J 3 bases, with 8 bases left between them. CDR3 DNA: TGTGCCAGCAGGACTTTTGACACCGGGGAGCTGTTTTTT. Encoded protein: CASRTFDTGELFF. Full variable domain (outside the CDR3, taken from reference TRBV9 and TRBJ2-2): DSGVTQTPKHLITATGQRVTLRCSPRSGDLSVYWYQQSLDQGLQFLIQYYNGEERAKGNILERFSAQQFPDLHSELNLSSLELGDSALYFCASRTFDTGELFFGEGSRLTVL.

This clonotype was seen only a few times. The chain has TRBV12-3 or TRBV12-4 and TRBJ2-1; 7 nucleotides agree with TRBD2. This CDR3 contains 14 residues. Trimming removed 7 bases from V and 6 bases from J; junction bases left unmatched: 9. The CDR3 reads CASNPAGSVNEQFF. The CDR3 DNA sequence: TGTGCCAGCAACCCAGCGGGGAGCGTCAATGAGCAGTTCTTC.

There are a few counts of this clonotype. This chain links TRBV7-9 with TRBJ1-1; a weak D match, TRBD1 (6 bases). V was pared by 5 bases and J by 7 bases, with 17 bases between. The CDR3 extends over 14 amino acids. The germline V gene encodes CDR1 SEHNR and CDR2 FQNEAQ (reference sequence). The CDR3, as DNA: TGTGCCAGCAGCGAACTAAGAGGGGGGGGTGAAGCTTTCTTT. It is translated as CASSELRGGGEAFF.

The table lists this clonotype with a few counts. A read error may explain this, as a much larger clone is one base away. CDR3 nucleotide sequence: TGCAGTGCTAGAGATGGGGCAGGGGGCTACGAGCAGTACTTC. Encoded protein: CSARDGAGGYEQYF. The chain recombines TRBV20-1 with TRBJ2-7, with TRBD1 matching 7 bases. The CDR3 is 14 residues long. Germline V gives CDR1 DFQATT, CDR2 SNEGSKA (reference sequence). J lost 3 bases, V lost 0 bases, and 5 bases had no gene match.

The J gene is TRBJ2-7, the V gene TRBV25-1; D is possibly TRBD2 (5 bases). The length of the CDR3 is 14 residues. Trimming removed 2 bases at V and 2 bases at J, with 10 bases between. Germline CDR1 and CDR2: MGHDK and SYGVNS. The CDR3 nucleotides are TGTGCCAGCAGTGAAGCGGGCGAAACCTACGAGCAGTACTTC. This encodes CASSEAGETYEQYF.

V gene TRBV19 combines with J gene TRBJ1-2; no firm D call. This CDR3 comprises 15 residues. Germline V gene lookup returns CDR1 LNHDA and CDR2 SQIVND (reference sequence). Trimming took 7 bases from V and 0 from J, leaving 15 bases between them. The CDR3, as DNA: TGTGCCAGTACCAGAACTGGAAGGGCTAACTATGGCTACACCTTC. Protein product: CASTRTGRANYGYTF.

This rearrangement joins TRBV28 to TRBJ1-1, with D uncertain. The CDR3 covers 15 residues. V was cut by 4 bases and J by 0 bases, with 12 bases left in between. Germline values: CDR1 MDHEN, CDR2 SYDVKM. The CDR3 here is CASSSLTFMNTEAFF. The CDR3 DNA sequence: TGTGCCAGCAGTTCCCTCACATTTATGAACACTGAAGCTTTCTTT.

V usage is TRBV12-3 or TRBV12-4 and J usage is TRBJ2-1; D gene unclear. The CDR3 extends over 14 amino acids. V lost 1 base and J 10 bases, leaving 14 bases between the germline ends. The CDR3 DNA is TGTGCCAGCAGTTTAGTAGGCCCAAACTACGAGCAGTTCTTC. It codes for CASSLVGPNYEQFF.

This clonotype showed up just once. CDR3 DNA: TGTGCCAGCAGGGCCGGGACAGGGTACCACTATGGCTACACCTTC. Protein sequence: CASRAGTGYHYGYTF. The chain combines TRBV6-1 with TRBJ1-2; 9 bases are shared with TRBD1. Trimming removed 6 bases from V and 3 bases from J; junction bases left unmatched: 8. The CDR3 sequence is 15 residues long. Germline V gene data show CDR1 as MNHNS and CDR2 as SASEGT.

This clonotype was counted ten times or more. The chain combines TRBV9 with TRBJ2-3; tentative D call: TRBD2 (6 bases). This CDR3 is 13 amino acids long. Germline CDR1 reads SGDLS; CDR2 reads YYNGEE. V lost 0 bases and J lost 4, with 6 bases in between. The CDR3 loop reads CASSVASADTQYF. The CDR3 DNA sequence: TGTGCCAGCAGCGTAGCTAGCGCAGATACGCAGTATTTT.

The rearrangement uses TRBV20-1 and TRBJ2-3; maybe TRBD2 (6 bases). This CDR3 contains 16 residues. Germline V gene data show CDR1 as DFQATT and CDR2 as SNEGSKA (reference sequence). Trimming pared 4 bases from V and 0 bases from J, leaving 17 bases between. The chain's CDR3 is CSATPQTGTSTDTQYF. CDR3 DNA: TGCAGTGCTACCCCCCAGACGGGGACTAGCACAGATACGCAGTATTTT.

This clonotype has just a few counts. The chain employs TRBV7-2 and TRBJ2-5; the D gene is possibly TRBD1 (6 bases). This CDR3 region has 15 residues. The germline gives CDR1 SGHTA, CDR2 FQGNSA. Trimming cost V 2 bases and J 3 bases, with 13 bases left between them. The CDR3 region is CASSLRGYGEETQYF. The CDR3 region has the DNA TGTGCCAGCAGCTTAAGGGGGTACGGGGAAGAGACCCAGTACTTC.

This clonotype has more than one count but fewer than ten. This chain uses TRBV4-2 with TRBJ2-7; no clear D gene. Germline loops: CDR1 LGHNA, CDR2 YNFKEQ. Trimming took 0 bases from V and 1 from J, leaving 13 bases between them. CDR3 length equals 16 residues. For the CDR3, the DNA is TGTGCCAGCAGCCAAGATCTTAGTAGCTCATCCTACGAGCAGTACTTC. This translates into CASSQDLSSSSYEQYF.